Reported below is one TCR beta chain. What it binds is not known. Sample collection date corresponds to first hyperthyroidism diagnosis, prior to any ophthalmopathy symptoms. The CDR3 runs 15 residues. Germline values: CDR1 MDHEN, CDR2 SYDVKM. V trimming: 4 bases; J trimming: 3 bases; junction bases outside the gene matches: 7. Regions amplified from RNA transcripts were the TCR beta CDR3 regions. RT-PCR in the first round (using the HTBI primer set) targeted the TCR CDR3. From the multiplex PCR reads, TCRdb called clonotypes with MiXCR, one entry per CDR3 protein. The repertoire has 270,000 or so distinct CDR3 sequences, 25% to 30% of them found once; the top ten carry over 25%. The data are from a study of T cells in Graves' hyperthyroidism and ophthalmopathy. Study observations and caveats: Model output signaled ophthalmopathy a median approximately 6.2 months ahead of onset. Among clonotypes expanded in thyroid above 0.001, most were also found in blood. Separation of ophthalmopathy from stable hyperthyroidism was achieved by a 13 V-J model.

This rearrangement joins TRBV28 to TRBJ2-7; 9 bases map to TRBD2. Sequences were obtained from blood. The TCR originated in a middle-aged man with Graves' hyperthyroidism that later progressed to Graves' ophthalmopathy. The CDR3 nucleotides are TGTGCCAGCAGTTCGACCGGGACTAGCCTCTACGAGCAGTACTTC. This codes for CASSSTGTSLYEQYF.